These T cell receptor beta chains were read from a single sample in a study of human T cells and chemical hapten exposure. TCRdb reanalysed the RACE reads using MiXCR and keeps one entry per CDR3 protein. The sample gives more than 60,000 distinct CDR3 sequences, under 13% of which show up once; around 6.8% is in the top ten. Sequenced material: whole blood, taken in connection with sensitization to the hapten diphenylcyclopropenone (DPC). The receptors here all came from a woman aged 45-65 years with alopecia areata. Some clones in this sample may be carry-over from other donors' samples. The CDR3 runs from the conserved cysteine through the conserved F or W. The D gene is left open where the match is weak. Not every row has a clone size; where given, it reads once, few, many or a size class.

j_call v_call cdr3_length clone_size d_call cdr3_aa cdr3_nt
TRBJ1-1 TRBV7-2 11 many - CASSLSVTAFF TGTGCCAGCAGCTTATCCGTTACGGCTTTCTTT
TRBJ2-7 TRBV10-3 13 - - CAISENTDYEQYF TGTGCCATCAGTGAGAACACGGATTACGAGCAGTACTTC
TRBJ2-1 TRBV5-1 16 few - CASSLEGATSVDEQFF TGCGCCAGCAGCTTGGAGGGGGCGACTAGCGTGGATGAGCAGTTCTTC
TRBJ2-1 TRBV6-5 16 few TRBD1 CASSYSRTGVYNEQFF TGTGCCAGCAGTTACTCGAGGACAGGGGTGTACAATGAGCAGTTCTTC
TRBJ2-1 TRBV29-1 12 few TRBD1 CSVRPGQGEQFF TGCAGCGTGCGACCAGGACAGGGCGAGCAGTTCTTC
TRBJ1-2 TRBV7-6 14 many TRBD1 CASSWDRKLYGYTF TGTGCCAGCAGCTGGGACAGAAAACTCTATGGCTACACCTTC
TRBJ2-2 TRBV4-1 15 many - CASSQRAGNTGELFF TGCGCCAGCAGCCAACGGGCGGGGAATACCGGGGAGCTGTTTTTT
TRBJ2-7 TRBV3-1 15 many TRBD1 CASSRSGTGAYEQYF TGTGCCAGCAGCCGGTCCGGGACAGGAGCTTACGAGCAGTACTTC
TRBJ1-5 TRBV7-9 16 many - CASSSNMDGNNQPQHF TGTGCCAGCAGCTCCAACATGGACGGAAACAATCAGCCCCAGCATTTT
TRBJ1-1 TRBV12-3/TRBV12-4 14 many TRBD1 CASSFRQGVTEAFF TGTGCCAGCAGTTTTCGACAGGGGGTGACTGAAGCTTTCTTT
TRBJ2-7 TRBV20-1 16 many TRBD2 CSARDLGGRAYYEQYF TGCAGTGCTAGAGATCTTGGCGGGAGAGCATACTACGAGCAGTACTTC
TRBJ2-7 TRBV10-2 15 few - CASSKGGDLSYEQYF TGCGCCAGCAGCAAGGGGGGGGACCTCTCCTACGAGCAGTACTTC
TRBJ2-3 TRBV27 16 many - CASSPLRWDSTDTQYF TGTGCCAGCAGTCCTCTCCGATGGGATAGCACAGATACGCAGTATTTT
TRBJ2-7 TRBV4-2 13 few - CASSQVGEYEQYF TGTGCCAGCAGCCAAGTAGGGGAATACGAGCAGTACTTC
TRBJ2-1 TRBV7-9 14 many - CASIPISSYNEQFF TGTGCCAGCATACCGATTAGCTCCTACAATGAGCAGTTCTTC
TRBJ1-1 TRBV12-3/TRBV12-4 17 many TRBD1 CASSTGTGGVGNTEAFF TGTGCCAGCAGTACCGGGACAGGGGGCGTCGGGAACACTGAAGCTTTCTTT
TRBJ1-1 TRBV9 13 - TRBD1 CASSSQGDTEAFF TGTGCCAGCAGCTCGCAGGGGGACACTGAAGCTTTCTTT
TRBJ2-7 TRBV4-1 14 few - CASSQELRGGEQYF TGCGCCAGCAGCCAAGAATTAAGAGGAGGCGAGCAGTACTTC
TRBJ2-5 TRBV19 13 many - CASSPPGEETQYF TGTGCCAGTAGCCCGCCAGGGGAAGAGACCCAGTACTTC
TRBJ1-2 TRBV12-3/TRBV12-4 17 - TRBD1 CASSSEGQTNRGYGYTF TGTGCCAGCAGCTCCGAGGGACAGACTAACCGGGGTTATGGCTACACCTTC
TRBJ2-1 TRBV7-9 13 few - CASSLNYYNEQFF TGTGCCAGCAGCTTAAACTATTACAATGAGCAGTTCTTC
TRBJ2-7 TRBV2 14 many TRBD2 CASSGAGVSFEQYF TGTGCCAGCAGTGGAGCGGGAGTGAGTTTCGAGCAGTACTTC
TRBJ1-2 TRBV7-2 15 - - CASSPRTGLVYGYTF TGTGCCAGCAGCCCCAGGACCGGCCTTGTTTATGGCTACACCTTC
TRBJ1-3 TRBV29-1 12 - - CSVGISGNTIYF TGCAGCGTTGGCATCTCTGGAAACACCATATATTTT
TRBJ2-3 TRBV5-1 15 many - CASSSTGKRTDTQYF TGCGCCAGCAGCTCAACAGGGAAGCGCACAGATACGCAGTATTTT
TRBJ2-6 TRBV28 13 - - CASREPGANVLTF TGTGCCAGCAGGGAACCTGGGGCCAACGTCCTGACTTTC
TRBJ2-1 TRBV7-7 14 many TRBD2 CASSRGLGTDEQFF TGTGCTAGCAGCCGGGGACTAGGAACGGATGAGCAGTTCTTC